These 13 T cell receptor beta chains share one sample of origin, sequenced in a study of CD8 T cells in Susac syndrome. It was with random hexamers that roughly 0.45 to 1 ug RNA was reverse transcribed. TCRdb re-derived calls from the immunoSEQ multiplex PCR reads in MiXCR, one entry per CDR3 protein. The sample holds more than 95,000 distinct CDR3 sequences; 85% to 95% are singletons and the top ten take about 0.087%. Sample: CD4+ T cells from PBMCs. Source of these receptors: a human donor with multiple sclerosis.

This sequence joins TRBV4-1 and TRBJ1-6; 7 bases line up with TRBD1. Germline trimming cut 4 bases from V and 9 bases from J; bases unmatched to any gene: 0. This CDR3 is built from 12 residues. The germline V gene has CDR1 MGHRA and CDR2 YSYEKL. DNA for the CDR3: TGCGCCAGCAGCCCAGGGGGTTCACCCCTCCACTTT. It translates to CASSPGGSPLHF.

The chain combines TRBV10-3 with TRBJ1-5, with 8 bases lining up with TRBD1. The trim removed 3 bases at V and 1 base at J, leaving 5 bases unmatched. Per germline, CDR1 ENHRY and CDR2 SYGVKD. CDR3 length: 16 residues. This CDR3 reads CAISDSDRGSNQPQHF. CDR3 in DNA: TGTGCCATCAGTGATTCCGACAGGGGAAGCAATCAGCCCCAGCATTTT.

This clonotype was counted once. The chain recombines TRBV7-3 with TRBJ2-1; D unresolved. V lost 0 bases, J lost 5 bases, and 11 bases lay in between. The germline V gene has CDR1 SGHTA and CDR2 FQGTGA. The CDR3 is made up of 15 amino acids. The CDR3 region is CASSLTRADHNEQFF. The CDR3 DNA sequence: TGTGCCAGCAGCTTAACCCGGGCCGATCACAATGAGCAGTTCTTC.

The V call is TRBV3-1, the J call TRBJ1-2, with 7 nucleotides matching TRBD1. The CDR3 loop spans 16 amino acids. The junction had 9 bases not matched to a gene; V was cut back by 1 base and J by 4 bases. In germline, CDR1 is LGHDT, CDR2 YNNKEL (reference sequence). The CDR3 bases are TGTGCCAGCAGCCAAGCGGGACAGACTCTCGGCTATGGCTACACCTTC. This sequence encodes CASSQAGQTLGYGYTF.

The J gene is TRBJ2-4, the V gene TRBV4-3; D is perhaps TRBD2 (5 bases). Trimming cost V 4 bases and J 0 bases, with 7 bases left between them. Germline CDR1 and CDR2: LGHNA and YSLEER. This CDR3 has 14 residues. In nucleotides, the CDR3 is TGCGCCAGCAGCCTCGGAGGAGCCAAAAACATTCAGTACTTC. Translated: CASSLGGAKNIQYF.

The V gene is TRBV28, the J gene TRBJ2-3, with D hard to call. The CDR3 spans 11 residues. Germline CDR1 reads MDHEN; CDR2 reads SYDVKM. Trimming took off 9 bases at V and 6 bases at J, with 10 bases between the two ends. CDR3 amino acids: CASLRVDTQYF. CDR3 DNA: TGTGCCAGTTTACGAGTGGATACGCAGTATTTT.

The rearrangement joins TRBV10-2 to TRBJ1-5, with 7 bases fitting TRBD1. From germline, CDR1 is WSHSY and CDR2 SAAADI. This CDR3 has 13 residues. Trimming cost V 0 bases and J 11 bases; bases outside gene matches: 4. In DNA form, the CDR3 reads TGCGCCAGCAGTGAGTCTGGAGGGACAGCCCAGCATTTT. This gives the protein CASSESGGTAQHF.

The V call is TRBV7-9, the J call TRBJ1-1; D ambiguous. The CDR3 length is 12 residues. CDR1 and CDR2 from the germline V gene are SEHNR and FQNEAQ (reference sequence). Trimming removed 4 bases at V and 7 bases at J, with 10 bases between. CDR3 nucleotides: TGTGCCAGCAGCTGGGAGGGCCATGAAGCTTTCTTT. Translation: CASSWEGHEAFF.

This clonotype was picked up a small number of times. The gene calls are TRBV28 and TRBJ2-3; D remains unclear. Germline V gene sequence: CDR1 MDHEN, CDR2 SYDVKM. The CDR3 has 12 residues. The V and J ends lost 1 base and 6 bases respectively, with 5 bases between them. CDR3 in amino acids: CASSLFGDTQYF. In DNA, the CDR3 is TGTGCCAGCAGTTTATTTGGGGATACGCAGTATTTT.

This chain links TRBV28 with TRBJ1-5; D is uncertain. V was shortened by 7 bases and J by 7 bases, with 11 bases between the two germline ends. The germline V gene encodes CDR1 MDHEN and CDR2 SYDVKM. The CDR3 contains 12 residues. CDR3 DNA: TGTGCCAGCACCCAAAAAAAACAGCCCCAGCATTTT. Encoded protein: CASTQKKQPQHF.

The chain is built from TRBV4-1 and TRBJ2-2, with D maybe TRBD1 (6 bases). The V and J ends lost 4 bases and 5 bases respectively, with 20 bases between them. The CDR3 loop spans 17 amino acids. The germline V gene encodes CDR1 MGHRA and CDR2 YSYEKL. DNA of the CDR3: TGCGCCAGCAGCCGTGGGGGCGGCTTTGTCGGTACCGGGGAGCTGTTTTTT. Protein sequence: CASSRGGGFVGTGELFF.

This chain connects TRBV10-3 to TRBJ2-7, with 8 nucleotides matching TRBD1. The CDR3 is made up of 14 amino acids. Germline-derived CDR1 and CDR2 are ENHRY and SYGVKD. Trimming removed 6 bases from V and 2 bases from J; junction bases left unmatched: 6. The chain's CDR3 is CAISRGQATYEQYF. CDR3 coding DNA: TGTGCCATCAGCAGGGGACAGGCCACCTACGAGCAGTACTTC.

The chain has TRBV6-1 and TRBJ1-2; D is possibly TRBD1 (5 bases). V lost 11 bases and J 4 bases, leaving 11 bases between the germline ends. This CDR3 spans 11 amino acids. The germline V gene has CDR1 MNHNS and CDR2 SASEGT. The CDR3 DNA reads TGTGCCGGCCGGGGCTCCTATGGCTACACCTTC. Its protein product is CAGRGSYGYTF.